Listed below are T cell receptor beta chains from one sample, sequenced in a study of cytomegalovirus exposure and HLA in healthy donors. TCRdb's table, derived via immunoSEQ multiplex PCR, lists solely in-frame clones and lacks some. The sample yields some 140,000 clones, 60% to 80% seen once. What was sequenced was PBMCs. The source is a man aged 18 to 29 in good health and CMV-seronegative. CDR3s include the opening cysteine and the closing phenylalanine or tryptophan. Each record gives: J gene, D gene, V gene, clone size, CDR3 DNA, CDR3 protein. A D gene is named only where the DNA matches it firmly. For some rows the clone size is stated as once, few or many, or as a class when expanded; others skip it.

j_call: TRBJ2-7; d_call: NA; v_call: TRBV29-1; clone_size: NA; cdr3_nt: TGCAGCGTTGTCCGGGACACTCTTTCCTACGAGCAGTACTTC; cdr3_aa: CSVVRDTLSYEQYF
j_call: TRBJ1-5; d_call: NA; v_call: TRBV5-8; clone_size: NA; cdr3_nt: TGTGCCAGCAGCTTTCTCAGGGGCAATCAGCCCCAGCATTTT; cdr3_aa: CASSFLRGNQPQHF
j_call: TRBJ1-1; d_call: NA; v_call: TRBV29-1; clone_size: once; cdr3_nt: TGCAGCGTATATGGATCTGTGAGGCCTGAAGCTTTCTTT; cdr3_aa: CSVYGSVRPEAFF
j_call: TRBJ2-5; d_call: NA; v_call: TRBV4-1; clone_size: NA; cdr3_nt: TGCGCCAGCAGCCAAGATGCCCGGAGTTACCAAGAGACCCAGTACTTC; cdr3_aa: CASSQDARSYQETQYF
j_call: TRBJ1-5; d_call: TRBD1; v_call: TRBV27; clone_size: NA; cdr3_nt: TGTGCCAGCAGTTCCAGGGGGCTCAATCAGCCCCAGCATTTT; cdr3_aa: CASSSRGLNQPQHF
j_call: TRBJ2-1; d_call: TRBD1; v_call: TRBV29-1; clone_size: NA; cdr3_nt: TGCAGCTTCCTTTGGAAAGGGGGCCCCTTCTTC; cdr3_aa: CSFLWKGGPFF
j_call: TRBJ2-1; d_call: NA; v_call: TRBV5-1; clone_size: NA; cdr3_nt: TGCGCCAGCAGCCCAACACCAAAGGAACTAAATGAGCAGTTCTTC; cdr3_aa: CASSPTPKELNEQFF
j_call: TRBJ1-1; d_call: NA; v_call: TRBV19; clone_size: NA; cdr3_nt: TGTGCCAGTCACAGGGAGGGCACTGAAGCTTTCTTT; cdr3_aa: CASHREGTEAFF
j_call: TRBJ1-5; d_call: NA; v_call: TRBV19; clone_size: NA; cdr3_nt: TGTGCCAGTAGTTTCCCCGTGAGAAGCTATAGCAATCAGCCCCAGCATTTT; cdr3_aa: CASSFPVRSYSNQPQHF
j_call: TRBJ1-1; d_call: TRBD1; v_call: TRBV30; clone_size: few; cdr3_nt: TGTGCCTGGACCCCCACAGGGGGCTATGGCACTGAAGCTTTCTTT; cdr3_aa: CAWTPTGGYGTEAFF
j_call: TRBJ2-5; d_call: TRBD2; v_call: TRBV15; clone_size: once; cdr3_nt: TGTGCCACCAGCAAACTAGCGGGGGGCATCCAAGAGACCCAGTACTTC; cdr3_aa: CATSKLAGGIQETQYF
j_call: TRBJ2-7; d_call: NA; v_call: TRBV9; clone_size: NA; cdr3_nt: TGTGCCAGCGGGTCCGGGGTTCCCTACGAGCAGTACTTC; cdr3_aa: CASGSGVPYEQYF
j_call: TRBJ1-2; d_call: TRBD1; v_call: TRBV11-2; clone_size: NA; cdr3_nt: TGTGCCAGCAGCCCTAACAGGGGTGGCAACTATGGCTACACCTTC; cdr3_aa: CASSPNRGGNYGYTF
j_call: TRBJ2-5; d_call: TRBD1; v_call: TRBV5-6; clone_size: NA; cdr3_nt: TGTGCCAGCAGCTCCGGGACAGGGGTAGAGACCCAGTACTTC; cdr3_aa: CASSSGTGVETQYF